One sample yielded the 4 T cell receptor beta chains listed below, sequenced in a study of somatic mutations in cytotoxic T cells in rheumatoid arthritis. Produced via immunoSEQ multiplex PCR; TCRdb's table is partial and in-frame only. Of roughly 9,800 clones detected, around four fifths appear once; the ten largest clones hold about a fifth. Source material: CD8+ T cells sorted from blood. The receptor source for this set is a man in his fifties or sixties in good health.

The rearrangement uses TRBV4-3 and TRBJ1-6; D not resolved. Between the trimmed V and J ends, which lost 6 bases and 5 bases, there was a span of 17 bases. Germline assignment: CDR1 LGHNA and CDR2 YSLEER. The CDR3 sequence is 16 residues long. The CDR3 spells CASRPSLRENNSPLHF. In nucleotides, the CDR3 is TGCGCCAGCAGACCCTCACTTCGGGAGAATAATTCACCCCTCCACTTT.

The chain links TRBV28 to TRBJ2-3, with TRBD1 matching 9 bases. There are 16 residues in the CDR3. From germline, CDR1 is MDHEN and CDR2 SYDVKM. After removal of 4 bases from V and 4 bases from J, the junction contained 9 bases not matched to a gene. CDR3 residues: CASSYYRGLSADTQYF. CDR3 in DNA: TGTGCCAGCAGTTACTACAGGGGGCTCTCCGCAGATACGCAGTATTTT.

J is TRBJ1-3 and V is TRBV9; D not certain. CDR3 length equals 16 residues. Germline CDR1 is SGDLS and CDR2 is YYNGEE. V was pared by 4 bases and J by 0 bases, with 14 bases between. The chain's CDR3 is CASSSRPDSSGNTIYF. CDR3 nucleotides: TGTGCCAGCAGCTCTCGCCCCGATAGCTCTGGAAACACCATATATTTT.

This clone was observed a few times. This rearrangement joins TRBV4-3 to TRBJ2-1, with 8 bases matching TRBD1. CDR1 is LGHNA and CDR2 is YSLEER in the germline V gene. The V gene end was trimmed by 4 bases and the J gene end by 4 bases; junction bases not matched to a gene: 6. The CDR3 sequence is 15 residues long. The CDR3 sequence is CASSPGTGFYNEQFF. The DNA of the CDR3 is TGCGCCAGCAGCCCCGGGACAGGTTTTTACAATGAGCAGTTCTTC.